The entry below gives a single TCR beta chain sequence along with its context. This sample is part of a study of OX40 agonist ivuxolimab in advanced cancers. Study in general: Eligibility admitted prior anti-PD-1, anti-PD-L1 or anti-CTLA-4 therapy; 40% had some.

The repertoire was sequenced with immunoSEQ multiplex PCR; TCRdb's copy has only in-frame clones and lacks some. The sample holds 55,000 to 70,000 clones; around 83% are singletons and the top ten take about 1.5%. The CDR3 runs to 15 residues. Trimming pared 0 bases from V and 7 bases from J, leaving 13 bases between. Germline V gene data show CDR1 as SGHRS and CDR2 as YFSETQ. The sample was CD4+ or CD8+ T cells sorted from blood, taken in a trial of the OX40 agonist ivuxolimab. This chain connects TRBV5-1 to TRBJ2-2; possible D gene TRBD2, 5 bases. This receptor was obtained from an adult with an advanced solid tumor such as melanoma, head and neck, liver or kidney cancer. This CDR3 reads CASSLAMREGGELFF. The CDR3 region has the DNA TGCGCCAGCAGCTTGGCCATGAGAGAGGGCGGGGAGCTGTTTTTT. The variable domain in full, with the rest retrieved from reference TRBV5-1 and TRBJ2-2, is KAGVTQTPRYLIKTRGQQVTLSCSPISGHRSVSWYQQTPGQGLQFLFEYFSETQRNKGNFPGRFSGRQFSNSRSEMNVSTLELGDSALYLCASSLAMREGGELFFGEGSRLTVL.